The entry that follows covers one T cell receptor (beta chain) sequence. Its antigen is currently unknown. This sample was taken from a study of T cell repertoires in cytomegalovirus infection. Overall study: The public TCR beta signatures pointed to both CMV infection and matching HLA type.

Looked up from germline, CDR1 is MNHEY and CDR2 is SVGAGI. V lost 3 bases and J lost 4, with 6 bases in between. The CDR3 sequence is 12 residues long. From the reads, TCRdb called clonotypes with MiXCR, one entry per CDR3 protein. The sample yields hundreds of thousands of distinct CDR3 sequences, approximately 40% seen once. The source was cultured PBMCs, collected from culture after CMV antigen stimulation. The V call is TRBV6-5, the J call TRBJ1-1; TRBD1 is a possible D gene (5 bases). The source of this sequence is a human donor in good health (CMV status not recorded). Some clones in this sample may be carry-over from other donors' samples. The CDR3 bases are TGTGCCAGCAGTTATGGGGGCACTGAAGCTTTCTTT. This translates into CASSYGGTEAFF.